The subject of this entry is one T cell receptor beta chain. V lost 3 bases, J lost 2 bases, and 4 bases stayed unmatched. This CDR3 has 15 residues. Germline-derived CDR1 and CDR2 are LNHDA and SQIVND (reference sequence). Clones were sequenced by immunoSEQ multiplex PCR, and TCRdb holds only the in-frame ones, with some missing. This table holds some 87,000 clones, about four fifths found once. This specimen comes from a study of a mutant IDH1 vaccine in newly diagnosed glioma. The time point: baseline, week 1 (first vaccination visit). The treatment is: pre-vaccination baseline after standard-of-care therapy.

Source: PBMCs, taken from a glioma patient treated with radiotherapy, temozolomide or both. The receptor was derived from a man aged 40-49 years with glioma. The rearrangement joins TRBV19 to TRBJ2-1; 7 bases agree with TRBD1. The DNA of the CDR3 is TGTGCCAGTAGTATCCCCGGGACAGCCTACAATGAGCAGTTCTTC. Its translation is CASSIPGTAYNEQFF. The full variable domain, rest sourced from reference TRBV19 and TRBJ2-1, is DGGITQSPKYLFRKEGQNVTLSCEQNLNHDAMYWYRQDPGQGLRLIYYSQIVNDFQKGDIAEGYSVSREKKESFPLTVTSAQKNPTAFYLCASSIPGTAYNEQFFGPGTRLTVL.